This T cell receptor (beta chain) derives from a study of cytomegalovirus exposure and HLA in healthy donors. The primer mix had 60 Vbeta and 13 Jbeta primers. Libraries were prepared by immunoSEQ multiplex PCR; TCRdb keeps only in-frame clonotypes and omits some of them. In the table there are 200,000 or so clones, about four fifths of which are singletons. V was trimmed by 4 bases and J by 8 bases, leaving 18 bases between them. Germline CDR1 and CDR2: SGDLS and YYNGEE. The CDR3 consists of 14 residues. These donors counted as nominally healthy when sampled, but unrecorded immune exposures were likely.

This receptor was identified in a boy aged 2-15 years in good health and CMV-seronegative. The rearrangement joins TRBV9 to TRBJ1-2; possibly TRBD1 for D (6 bases). Sequenced sample: PBMCs. CDR3 loop: CASSRGGGAGGYTF. For the CDR3, the DNA is TGTGCCAGCAGCCGGGGCGGGGGCGCGGGCGGCTACACCTTC.